This T cell receptor beta chain was sequenced during a study of blood T cell repertoires in COVID-19. TCRdb's copy holds only in-frame clones and misses some; the assay was immunoSEQ multiplex PCR. The data hold roughly 46,000 clones, with approximately 88% observed a single time. Germline loops: CDR1 MNHEY, CDR2 SVGEGT. The CDR3 has 13 residues. Trimming took 4 bases from V and 7 from J, leaving 14 bases between them. Source material: peripheral blood. The V and J genes are TRBV6-2 or TRBV6-3 and TRBJ2-7, with D possibly TRBD1 on 5 matching bases. This sequence was found in a human donor with active COVID-19. The donor label of this sample is uncertain. The CDR3 reads CASSFQGPLEQYF. The CDR3 DNA follows: TGTGCCAGCAGTTTCCAGGGTCCCTTGGAGCAGTACTTC.